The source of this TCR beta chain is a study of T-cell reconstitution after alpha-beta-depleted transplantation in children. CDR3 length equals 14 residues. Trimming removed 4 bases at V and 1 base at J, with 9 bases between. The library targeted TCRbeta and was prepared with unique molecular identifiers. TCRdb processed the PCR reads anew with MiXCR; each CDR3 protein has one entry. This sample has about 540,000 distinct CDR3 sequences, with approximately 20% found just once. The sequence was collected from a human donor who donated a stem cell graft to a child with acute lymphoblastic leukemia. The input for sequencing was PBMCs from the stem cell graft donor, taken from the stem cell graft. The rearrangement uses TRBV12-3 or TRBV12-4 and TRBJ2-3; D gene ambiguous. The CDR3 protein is CASSSTYGTDTQYF. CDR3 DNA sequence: TGTGCCAGCAGTTCCACCTACGGCACAGATACGCAGTATTTT.